This TCR beta chain came from a study of T cell responses to AZD1222 COVID-19 vaccine. General observations from the study: The donor group comprised mostly white British people and more females; the analysis possibly underestimated clonal diversity. Among those given AZD1222, only six were seropositive at baseline. Spike-specific TCR repertoires showed rising breadth and depth after two AZD1222 doses. A reported finding is that nearly half of spike-specific TCRs target unmutated variant regions.

The CDR3 covers 14 residues. J gave up 0 bases and V 9 bases, and 7 bases lay outside the gene matches. The germline gives CDR1 MNHEY, CDR2 SVGAGI. As for this clone: Its antigen is unknown.

Here immunoSEQ multiplex PCR was the method, and the copy in TCRdb shows in-frame clones only, minus some. The sample includes 150,000 to 160,000 clones, about 85% of them seen just once. Specimen: peripheral blood, collected on day 0 of AZD1222 vaccination. The TCR was taken from an adult in good health. V and J are TRBV6-5 and TRBJ1-1; 7 nucleotides agree with TRBD1. As DNA, the CDR3 is TGTGCCAGAACCTCGGGACAGCTGAACACTGAAGCTTTCTTT. Translating it yields CARTSGQLNTEAFF.